The 26 T cell receptor beta chains below were found in one sample sequenced in a study of CXCR3-negative and CXCR3-positive naive CD8 T cells. Study-level findings and limits: Hydrophobicity of TRB CDR3s was greater in CXCR3-positive naive cells than in CXCR3-negative naive cells.

UMI-labeled 5' RACE yielded the TRB cDNA libraries. TCRdb reprocessed the 5' RACE reads, keeping one entry per CDR3 protein, no DNA. The ten top clones account for under 2.5%, within a sample of fewer than 8,000 distinct CDR3 sequences. Their antigens are not known. Sequenced sample: naive CXCR3+ CD8+ T cells from blood. Described subset: CD45RO-CCR7+CD27+CD95- naive CD8+ T cells expressing CXCR3 (TNR3+). The origin of the receptors is a human donor in good health. Some clones in this sample may be carry-over from other donors' samples.

The J gene is TRBJ2-1, the V gene TRBV29-1; TCRdb's D call of TRBD2 is untestable without DNA. This CDR3 comprises 16 residues. The V gene's germline CDR1 is SQVTM and CDR2 ANQGSEA. CDR3 in amino acids: CSVEEIASKTYNEQFF.

This clonotype is deemed medium-sized by its frequency. The chain combines TRBV29-1 with TRBJ2-6; TCRdb's assignment of TRBD1 cannot be checked, as there is no DNA. From germline, CDR1 is SQVTM and CDR2 ANQGSEA. This CDR3 spans 17 amino acids. The CDR3 region is CSVEVRDRNSGANVLTF.

The chain has TRBV4-2 and TRBJ2-3. This CDR3 is built from 18 residues. Germline V gives CDR1 LGHNA, CDR2 YNFKEQ. CDR3 amino acids: CASAIMHADAGKEDTQYF.

The chain joins TRBV5-4 to TRBJ2-4; TCRdb proposes TRBD2, but this gene call is untestable without DNA. CDR1 is SGHNT and CDR2 is YYREEE in the germline V gene (reference sequence). This CDR3 contains 14 residues. The CDR3 protein is CASSSTSLPDIQYF.

This clonotype is called medium-sized based on its frequency. The chain links TRBV29-1 to TRBJ1-1. Germline V gene data show CDR1 as SQVTM and CDR2 as ANQGSEA. The CDR3 is 12 amino acids. CDR3 loop: CSVDLTSTEAFF.

This clonotype is labeled medium-sized based on frequency. V gene TRBV5-1 combines with J gene TRBJ2-2; TCRdb's D call of TRBD1 is untestable without DNA. CDR1 SGHRS and CDR2 YFSETQ come from the germline V gene. This CDR3 contains 16 residues. The CDR3 spells CASSLGQGFAAGELFF.

This chain's CDR3 is CSVEDFREADTQYF. The chain joins TRBV29-1 to TRBJ2-3; no DNA is available, so the TRBD2 call from TCRdb remains unchecked. Germline V gives CDR1 SQVTM, CDR2 ANQGSEA. The CDR3 length is 14 residues.

The chain couples TRBV28 to TRBJ1-2; TCRdb returns TRBD1, unconfirmable since there is no DNA. The CDR3 runs 16 residues. The V gene's germline CDR1 is MDHEN and CDR2 SYDVKM. CDR3 loop: CASSFSAGTGGEGYTF.

The V call is TRBV28, the J call TRBJ2-4; TCRdb proposes TRBD1, but this gene call is untestable without DNA. CDR1 is MDHEN, CDR2 SYDVKM, per germline. CDR3 length equals 18 residues. The CDR3 reads CASSPRLPDRDLKNIQYF.

The rearrangement joins TRBV12-3 or TRBV12-4 to TRBJ2-1. The CDR3 is 15 residues long. CDR3 sequence: CASSLVGSDYNEQFF.

CDR3 loop: CASSQGGSVLDEQFF. The chain has TRBV4-1 and TRBJ2-1; lacking DNA, the TRBD2 call made by TCRdb goes unchecked. The CDR3 length is 15 residues. CDR1 and CDR2 from the germline V gene are MGHRA and YSYEKL.

V and J are TRBV29-1 and TRBJ2-7; TCRdb's D gene call, TRBD2, goes unchecked for lack of DNA. CDR3 length: 14 amino acids. Germline V gene sequence: CDR1 SQVTM, CDR2 ANQGSEA. The CDR3 is CSARLAGGPREQYF.

The chain joins TRBV6-2 or TRBV6-3 to TRBJ2-3; TCRdb gives TRBD1 as the D gene, but with no DNA this cannot be confirmed. The CDR3 has 17 residues. Germline V CDR1 and CDR2: MNHEY, SVGEGT. The CDR3 spells CASSYGGTGSSTDTQYF.

The rearrangement joins TRBV6-5 to TRBJ2-5; the D gene TCRdb calls, TRBD2, cannot be checked with no DNA. Germline V gene lookup returns CDR1 MNHEY and CDR2 SVGAGI. The CDR3 has 16 residues. CDR3 amino acids: CASSLTSGGSQETQYF.

This clonotype is medium-sized by frequency. This chain connects TRBV25-1 to TRBJ2-3; TCRdb picks TRBD2, but there is no DNA to check that call. CDR3 length: 15 amino acids. CDR1 and CDR2 from the germline V gene are MGHDK and SYGVNS. Here the CDR3 reads CASSEWAGETDTQYF.

The chain combines TRBV7-8 with TRBJ2-3; there is no DNA to check the TCRdb D call of TRBD2. Germline CDR1 and CDR2: SGHVS and FQNEAQ. CDR3 length: 18 residues. CDR3 amino acids: CASSILHRESPLTDTQYF.

The chain links TRBV7-9 to TRBJ1-2. In germline, CDR1 is SEHNR, CDR2 FQNEAQ (reference sequence). The CDR3 is 12 amino acids. The CDR3 loop reads CAALEAPYGYTF.

This chain uses TRBV7-6 with TRBJ2-7; absent DNA, TCRdb's TRBD1 call cannot be checked. This CDR3 has 14 residues. Germline V gene sequence: CDR1 SGHVS, CDR2 FNYEAQ. CDR3 region: CASSTDSRSPEQYF. Looking up the rest from reference TRBV7-6 and TRBJ2-7 gives the full variable domain: GAGVSQSPRYKVTKRGQDVALRCDPISGHVSLYWYRQALGQGPEFLTYFNYEAQQDKSGLPNDRFSAERPEGSISTLTIQRTEQRDSAMYRCASSTDSRSPEQYFGPGTRLTVT.

This clonotype is medium-sized by frequency. The V and J genes are TRBV6-5 and TRBJ1-2; lacking DNA, the TRBD1 call made by TCRdb goes unchecked. Germline values: CDR1 MNHEY, CDR2 SVGAGI. The CDR3 covers 14 residues. The CDR3 sequence: CASSYSGTVGGYTF.

This clonotype is labeled medium-sized based on frequency. This chain connects TRBV5-1 to TRBJ2-1; TCRdb gives TRBD1 as the D gene, but with no DNA this cannot be confirmed. The CDR3 extends over 14 amino acids. Germline V gives CDR1 SGHRS, CDR2 YFSETQ. CDR3 protein: CASSFGTGNDEQFF.

V usage is TRBV13 and J usage is TRBJ2-1; TCRdb indicates TRBD2, and absent DNA this call remains unverified. Germline V gene data show CDR1 as PRHDT and CDR2 as FYEKMQ (reference sequence). This CDR3 spans 15 amino acids. CDR3 loop: CASSSRLAPLNEQFF.

Measured by frequency, this clonotype is medium-sized. The genes are TRBV4-3 and TRBJ1-1; TCRdb outputs TRBD1, but without DNA this stays unchecked. The germline gives CDR1 LGHNA, CDR2 YSLEER. This CDR3 contains 15 residues. The CDR3 is CASSHHVKGEFEAFF.

This rearrangement joins TRBV3-1 to TRBJ1-6. CDR3 size: 16 residues. The V gene's germline CDR1 is LGHDT and CDR2 YNNKEL (reference sequence). CDR3 protein: CASSQDGRPWDSPLHF.

The V call is TRBV29-1, the J call TRBJ1-1. Germline V CDR1 and CDR2: SQVTM, ANQGSEA. The CDR3 has 12 residues. CDR3 sequence reads: CSVVGGSTEAFF.

Judged by frequency, this clonotype is medium-sized (0.01 to 0.1%). This chain connects TRBV7-2 to TRBJ2-5. The germline gives CDR1 SGHTA, CDR2 FQGNSA. This CDR3 is built from 15 residues. This chain's CDR3 is CASSFLLGPRETQYF.

The chain is built from TRBV19 and TRBJ1-2. The CDR3 totals 16 residues. In germline, CDR1 is LNHDA, CDR2 SQIVND (reference sequence). The CDR3 sequence: CASSIDIEADLYGYTF.